The 23 T cell receptor beta chains below come from one sample, sequenced in a study of T cell responses to AZD1222 COVID-19 vaccine. Produced via immunoSEQ multiplex PCR; TCRdb's table is partial and in-frame only. This table holds roughly 150,000 clones, approximately 91% found once. Sequenced here: peripheral blood, sampled 28 days after the second AZD1222 dose. These receptors all stem from an adult who received the AZD1222 COVID-19 vaccine.

The sample holds one count of this clone. The genes are TRBV28 and TRBJ1-6, with 8 positions matching TRBD1. Germline CDR1 is MDHEN and CDR2 is SYDVKM. Trimming cost V 6 bases and J 6 bases; bases outside gene matches: 10. The CDR3 runs 16 residues. The CDR3 bases are TGTGCCAGCAGCCGAGACAGGGGCGCGGGTAATTCACCCCTCCACTTT. Amino acids: CASSRDRGAGNSPLHF.

This chain joins TRBV2 and TRBJ2-7; D not resolved. The V gene lost 5 bases and the J gene lost 0 bases, with 14 bases spanning the gap. Per the germline V gene, CDR1 is SNHLY and CDR2 is FYNNEI. This CDR3 has 15 amino acids. The CDR3 region has the DNA TGTGCCAGCAGTCCCCTCCAGGCCGCCTCCTACGAGCAGTACTTC. Translating it yields CASSPLQAASYEQYF.

This clone came up once. The V gene is TRBV5-1, the J gene TRBJ2-5, with D unresolved. The germline V gene encodes CDR1 SGHRS and CDR2 YFSETQ. The CDR3 consists of 13 residues. The germline V and J ends were trimmed by 3 bases and 4 bases, with 10 bases remaining between them. The CDR3 sequence: CASSSVLTETQYF. The CDR3 DNA follows: TGCGCCAGCAGCTCGGTCCTTACAGAGACCCAGTACTTC. The full variable domain, its missing parts supplied by reference TRBV5-1 and TRBJ2-5, is KAGVTQTPRYLIKTRGQQVTLSCSPISGHRSVSWYQQTPGQGLQFLFEYFSETQRNKGNFPGRFSGRQFSNSRSEMNVSTLELGDSALYLCASSSVLTETQYFGPGTRLLVL.

This clone was seen ten or more times. The V call is TRBV7-9, the J call TRBJ1-6; 8 bases align to TRBD1. The CDR3 totals 16 residues. Losses at the gene ends were 5 bases for V and 3 bases for J; bases not matched to a gene: 6. Germline assignment: CDR1 SEHNR and CDR2 FQNEAQ (reference sequence). CDR3 loop: CASSQGTGFYNSPLHF. The CDR3 region has the DNA TGTGCCAGCAGCCAAGGGACAGGCTTCTATAATTCACCCCTCCACTTT.

This clone was counted a single time. The chain's CDR3 is CASSQDRAYSAEAFF. In nucleotides, the CDR3 is TGTGCCAGCAGCCAGGACAGGGCGTATAGTGCTGAAGCTTTCTTT. The chain employs TRBV6-4 and TRBJ1-1, with 8 bases that match TRBD1. There are 15 residues in the CDR3. Trimming removed 6 bases from V and 6 bases from J; junction bases left unmatched: 12. The germline CDR1 and CDR2 sequences are MRHNA and SNTAGT.

This chain's CDR3 is CASSLTVGERTNYGYTF. Written as DNA, the CDR3 is TGTGCCAGCAGTTTAACTGTGGGGGAAAGAACTAACTATGGCTACACCTTC. The V call is TRBV28, the J call TRBJ1-2; D perhaps matches TRBD1 (5 bases). Trimming removed 2 bases at V and 0 bases at J, with 16 bases between. The germline gives CDR1 MDHEN, CDR2 SYDVKM. CDR3 length equals 17 residues.

The chain joins TRBV6-5 to TRBJ2-4, with 7 bases aligning to TRBD1. The germline gives CDR1 MNHEY, CDR2 SVGAGI. This CDR3 has 15 amino acids. Germline trimming cut 5 bases from V and 4 bases from J; bases unmatched to any gene: 8. DNA of the CDR3: TGTGCCAGCAGTACATCCGGGACAGTGAAAAACATTCAGTACTTC. Its protein is CASSTSGTVKNIQYF.

With respect to this clone: Different DNA sequences within this sample yield the same CDR3. This chain connects TRBV18 to TRBJ2-5, with D perhaps TRBD2 (5 bases). CDR3 length: 14 amino acids. V lost 6 bases, J lost 3 bases, and 14 bases lay in between. Germline CDR1 reads KGHSH; CDR2 reads LQKENI. CDR3 DNA sequence: TGTGCCAGCTCCTCCGGGCTAGCCAAAGAGACCCAGTACTTC. Its translation: CASSSGLAKETQYF.

V gene TRBV19 combines with J gene TRBJ1-1, with TRBD1 as a possible D gene (6 bases). Germline-derived CDR1 and CDR2 are LNHDA and SQIVND (reference sequence). This CDR3 is 15 amino acids long. V lost 3 bases, J lost 6 bases, and 17 bases lay in between. CDR3 nucleotide sequence: TGTGCCAGTAGTATCGGTCGACAGGATTATTCTGAAGCTTTCTTT. Amino acids: CASSIGRQDYSEAFF.

The gene calls are TRBV6-5 and TRBJ1-2; no firm D call. Germline CDR1 and CDR2: MNHEY and SVGAGI. There are 14 residues in the CDR3. The ends were cut back, 2 bases at V and 5 bases at J, with 12 bases in the middle. CDR3 sequence: CASSYEGGSYGYTF. DNA of the CDR3: TGTGCCAGCAGTTACGAGGGCGGAAGTTATGGCTACACCTTC.

The rearrangement links TRBV19 to TRBJ1-5; D uncertain. V was shortened by 2 bases and J by 7 bases, with 6 bases between the two germline ends. Germline V CDR1 and CDR2: LNHDA, SQIVND (reference sequence). The CDR3 spans 12 residues. The CDR3 sequence is CASSISTQPQHF. In DNA, the CDR3 is TGTGCCAGTAGTATAAGTACCCAGCCCCAGCATTTT.

The rearrangement links TRBV7-2 to TRBJ1-1, with D uncertain. CDR1 is SGHTA and CDR2 is FQGNSA in the germline V gene. Trimming shortened V by 5 bases and J by 3 bases, and 13 bases separated the two germline ends. CDR3 size: 14 residues. The CDR3 coding sequence is TGTGCCAGCAGCCCAGTGAGGACCCACACTGAAGCTTTCTTT. Its protein is CASSPVRTHTEAFF.

A few counts support this clone. This chain connects TRBV19 to TRBJ2-7; a possible D gene is TRBD1 (6 bases). The CDR3 runs to 16 residues. Trimming stripped 7 bases from V and 2 bases from J, with 21 bases between. Germline V gene sequence: CDR1 LNHDA, CDR2 SQIVND (reference sequence). In nucleotides, the CDR3 is TGTGCCAGTAAAGCCCACGCTGGACAGAGAGCCTACGAGCAGTACTTC. It codes for CASKAHAGQRAYEQYF.

Only one count was recorded for this clone. This rearrangement joins TRBV3-1 (or the pseudogene TRBV3-2) to TRBJ2-3, with 13 bases fitting TRBD2. Germline V gene data show CDR1 as LGHDT and CDR2 as YNNKEL (reference sequence). Losses at the gene ends were 5 bases for V and 2 bases for J; bases not matched to a gene: 7. The CDR3 is made up of 17 amino acids. The CDR3 is CASSSQGLAGDTDTQYF. CDR3 in DNA: TGTGCCAGCAGCTCCCAAGGACTAGCGGGGGACACAGATACGCAGTATTTT.

The chain employs TRBV19 and TRBJ2-3; TRBD1 agrees at 12 bases. Unmatched junction bases numbered 9, after V lost 6 bases and J lost 5 bases. Germline V gene sequence: CDR1 LNHDA, CDR2 SQIVND (reference sequence). The CDR3 covers 16 residues. CDR3 residues: CASSLTGTGGIDTQYF. The CDR3 nucleotides read TGTGCCAGTAGCCTGACCGGGACAGGGGGCATAGATACGCAGTATTTT.

V and J are TRBV7-8 and TRBJ1-5, with TRBD1 matching over 7 bases. Germline CDR1 and CDR2: SGHVS and FQNEAQ. The CDR3 extends over 17 amino acids. The ends lost 4 bases at V and 1 base at J; junction bases unmatched: 10. This CDR3 is CASSSGGSGGSNQPQHF. The DNA of the CDR3 is TGTGCCAGCAGCTCGGGCGGGTCAGGGGGAAGCAATCAGCCCCAGCATTTT. The variable domain in full, with the rest retrieved from reference TRBV7-8 and TRBJ1-5, is GAGVSQSPRYKVAKRGQDVALRCDPISGHVSLFWYQQALGQGPEFLTYFQNEAQLDKSGLPSDRFFAERPEGSVSTLKIQRTQQEDSAVYLCASSSGGSGGSNQPQHFGDGTRLSIL.

The chain has TRBV19 and TRBJ1-1, with D maybe TRBD1 (5 bases). The germline V gene has CDR1 LNHDA and CDR2 SQIVND (reference sequence). This CDR3 contains 17 residues. V lost 3 bases to trimming and J lost 0 bases, with 17 bases between them. The CDR3 loop reads CASSMTRGNLMNTEAFF. CDR3 DNA: TGTGCCAGTAGTATGACTAGGGGCAACCTAATGAACACTGAAGCTTTCTTT. Using reference TRBV19 and TRBJ1-1 for the parts outside the CDR3, the full variable domain is DGGITQSPKYLFRKEGQNVTLSCEQNLNHDAMYWYRQDPGQGLRLIYYSQIVNDFQKGDIAEGYSVSREKKESFPLTVTSAQKNPTAFYLCASSMTRGNLMNTEAFFGQGTRLTVV.

This chain joins TRBV11-2 and TRBJ2-2, with 7 bases fitting TRBD2. Germline V gives CDR1 SGHAT, CDR2 FQNNGV. V lost 5 bases, J lost 4 bases, and 7 bases stayed unmatched. This CDR3 spans 15 amino acids. The CDR3 sequence: CASSLRGVGTGELFF. The DNA for the CDR3 is TGTGCCAGCAGCCTTCGGGGGGTTGGCACCGGGGAGCTGTTTTTT.

The rearrangement links TRBV18 to TRBJ1-5, with D unclear. Germline assignment: CDR1 KGHSH and CDR2 LQKENI. The CDR3 totals 15 residues. Trimming pared 4 bases from V and 0 bases from J, leaving 10 bases between. This chain's CDR3 is CASSRSGSSNQPQHF. CDR3 sequence (DNA): TGTGCCAGCTCACGTAGCGGCAGTAGCAATCAGCCCCAGCATTTT.

V and J are TRBV18 and TRBJ1-1; D uncertain. With 5 bases removed from V and 1 base from J, the gap between germline ends came to 14 bases. The length of the CDR3 is 15 residues. Germline values: CDR1 KGHSH, CDR2 LQKENI. The CDR3 sequence: CASSAPGGRNTEAFF. In nucleotides, the CDR3 is TGTGCCAGCTCAGCTCCGGGAGGGAGGAACACTGAAGCTTTCTTT.

The chain carries TRBV12-3 or TRBV12-4 and TRBJ2-1; 8 nucleotides match TRBD2. Germline trimming cut 6 bases from V and 7 bases from J; bases unmatched to any gene: 5. CDR3 length: 13 residues. The CDR3 loop reads CASRVSGENEQFF. CDR3 DNA: TGTGCCAGCAGGGTTAGCGGGGAGAATGAGCAGTTCTTC.

This chain connects TRBV5-1 to TRBJ1-2, with TRBD1 identical over 7 bases. Germline V lookup: CDR1 SGHRS, CDR2 YFSETQ. V gave up 4 bases and J gave up 0 bases; unmatched junction bases: 6. The length of the CDR3 is 15 residues. As DNA, the CDR3 is TGCGCCAGCAGCGCTACAGGGGAGTCTAACTATGGCTACACCTTC. Residues: CASSATGESNYGYTF.

The chain has TRBV7-9 and TRBJ2-1; D is perhaps TRBD1 or TRBD2 (7 bases each). The V end was cut by 4 bases, the J end by 8 bases, with 21 bases between. Looked up from germline, CDR1 is SEHNR and CDR2 is FQNEAQ (reference sequence). This CDR3 contains 16 residues. The CDR3 region has the DNA TGTGCCAGCAGCTCCCCGACAGGGAGCGGGGACTATGAGCAGTTCTTC. This sequence encodes CASSSPTGSGDYEQFF.